Listed below are T cell receptor beta chains from one sample, sequenced in a study of blood T cell repertoires in COVID-19. Here immunoSEQ multiplex PCR was the method, and the copy in TCRdb shows in-frame clones only, minus some. The sample lists about 320,000 clones, 85% seen once, with around 1.9% in the top ten. Sequencing input: PBMCs or T cells enriched from blood (not recorded which). These receptors originate from a woman in her 30s who had been exposed to COVID-19. Both conserved end residues are part of each CDR3. Some rows have no size entry. The others give once, few or many, or a class for an expanded clone.

size: .
V: TRBV5-1
J: TRBJ2-6
length: 14
CDR3: CASTLGSGANVLTF

size: .
V: TRBV7-3
J: TRBJ2-3
length: 14
CDR3: CASSSRASTDTQYF

size: .
V: TRBV5-1
J: TRBJ2-7
length: 15
CDR3: CASSFGTGGVLEQYF

size: .
V: TRBV5-4
J: TRBJ1-1
length: 12
CDR3: CASSKTGGEAFF

size: once
V: TRBV7-2
J: TRBJ1-4
length: 15
CDR3: CASRPSLTGDEKLFF

size: .
V: TRBV7-8
J: TRBJ2-7
length: 14
CDR3: CASSLADRVYEQYF

size: .
V: TRBV6-4
J: TRBJ2-3
length: 16
CDR3: CASSVTSGRYPDTQYF

size: .
V: TRBV4-2
J: TRBJ2-3
length: 16
CDR3: CASSQDPAGGPDTQYF

size: .
V: TRBV2
J: TRBJ2-7
length: 13
CDR3: CAISSTGPYEQYF

size: .
V: TRBV11-2
J: TRBJ1-2
length: 16
CDR3: CASSPWDQGGVYGYTF

size: .
V: TRBV30
J: TRBJ2-1
length: 15
CDR3: CAWSVGASRGNEQFF

size: .
V: TRBV28
J: TRBJ1-5
length: 15
CDR3: CASSQTGTLYQPQHF

size: few
V: TRBV7-2
J: TRBJ1-3
length: 14
CDR3: CASSYTGGRNTIYF

size: .
V: TRBV6-5
J: TRBJ2-1
length: 16
CDR3: CASSYRTSGSTNEQFF

size: .
V: TRBV10-3
J: TRBJ2-7
length: 13
CDR3: CAISWDSEDEQYF

size: .
V: TRBV5-1
J: TRBJ2-7
length: 14
CDR3: CASSPEAGVTEQYF

size: .
V: TRBV11-2
J: TRBJ2-3
length: 15
CDR3: CASSLQGADTDTQYF

size: once
V: TRBV6-2/TRBV6-3
J: TRBJ1-2
length: 18
CDR3: CASSYAVRGPREDYGYTF

size: .
V: TRBV5-1
J: TRBJ2-3
length: 15
CDR3: CASSPRQRSTDTQYF

size: once
V: TRBV9
J: TRBJ1-1
length: 14
CDR3: CASSVVPGGTEAFF

size: .
V: TRBV4-1
J: TRBJ1-6
length: 17
CDR3: CASSQGPRQGYNSPLHF

size: .
V: TRBV7-2
J: TRBJ2-5
length: 16
CDR3: CASSLSRGQGQETQYF

size: .
V: TRBV9
J: TRBJ1-2
length: 15
CDR3: CASSLESVGDYGYTF

size: .
V: TRBV5-4
J: TRBJ2-7
length: 16
CDR3: CASSYPREGQNYEQYF

size: .
V: TRBV10-1
J: TRBJ2-7
length: 13
CDR3: CASRVSDRGEQYF

size: .
V: TRBV19
J: TRBJ1-1
length: 16
CDR3: CASSIVTGAMNTEAFF

size: .
V: TRBV30
J: TRBJ1-4
length: 14
CDR3: CAWSVTGASGILFF

size: .
V: TRBV14
J: TRBJ2-6
length: 14
CDR3: CASSPTVMANVLTF

size: .
V: TRBV27
J: TRBJ1-5
length: 13
CDR3: CASSSQGRQPQHF

size: .
V: TRBV6-2/TRBV6-3
J: TRBJ2-7
length: 16
CDR3: CASSYLASGGTYEQYF

size: .
V: TRBV4-2
J: TRBJ2-3
length: 18
CDR3: CASSRDILAGGSTDTQYF

size: once
V: TRBV27
J: TRBJ1-5
length: 14
CDR3: CASSVSYSNQPQHF

size: .
V: TRBV7-8
J: TRBJ1-2
length: 14
CDR3: CASRVRETEKGYTF

size: .
V: TRBV28
J: TRBJ1-5
length: 15
CDR3: CASTNRGQINQPQHF

size: .
V: TRBV10-1
J: TRBJ1-1
length: 13
CDR3: CASTPDRGDKAFF

size: .
V: TRBV19
J: TRBJ2-3
length: 15
CDR3: CASSPVTGALDTQYF

size: .
V: TRBV9
J: TRBJ2-1
length: 14
CDR3: CASSVEVLANEQFF

size: .
V: TRBV7-2
J: TRBJ2-5
length: 14
CDR3: CASSLQGPGKTQYF

size: .
V: TRBV2
J: TRBJ2-3
length: 14
CDR3: CASSDFRSEGTQYF

size: once
V: TRBV3-1/TRBV3-2
J: TRBJ1-5
length: 15
CDR3: CASSPHRGHNQPQHF

size: .
V: TRBV30
J: TRBJ1-2
length: 16
CDR3: CAWSVGLNREVSGYTF

size: .
V: TRBV5-1
J: TRBJ1-2
length: 14
CDR3: CASSLAQGADGYTF

size: .
V: TRBV28
J: TRBJ1-4
length: 16
CDR3: CASSSLTGGSNEKLFF

size: .
V: TRBV9
J: TRBJ2-3
length: 15
CDR3: CASSRTSGLKDTQYF

size: .
V: TRBV7-2
J: TRBJ2-2
length: 12
CDR3: CASSFFTGELFF

size: .
V: TRBV5-5
J: TRBJ1-2
length: 13
CDR3: CASSLLREGGYTF

size: .
V: TRBV5-1
J: TRBJ2-4
length: 19
CDR3: CASSALVPGLDLAKNIQYF

size: few
V: TRBV10-1
J: TRBJ2-5
length: 15
CDR3: CASSESTGERETQYF

size: once
V: TRBV9
J: TRBJ1-3
length: 15
CDR3: CASSAGQGLGNTIYF

size: once
V: TRBV25-1
J: TRBJ1-2
length: 14
CDR3: CASSRPDRGDGYTF

size: .
V: TRBV4-1
J: TRBJ2-2
length: 19
CDR3: CASSPLTVGQGGWTGELFF

size: .
V: TRBV7-9
J: TRBJ2-3
length: 15
CDR3: CASSFRLAGLDTQYF

size: .
V: TRBV18
J: TRBJ1-1
length: 15
CDR3: CASLPDGRMNTEAFF

size: .
V: TRBV7-6
J: TRBJ2-2
length: 12
CDR3: CASSTYTGELFF

size: many
V: TRBV2
J: TRBJ2-7
length: 15
CDR3: CASIPKAGGVYEQYF

size: few
V: TRBV28
J: TRBJ1-5
length: 14
CDR3: CASSLSTPRQPQHF

size: .
V: TRBV19
J: TRBJ2-7
length: 16
CDR3: CASSPSGTSSFYEQYF

size: .
V: TRBV11-2
J: TRBJ2-2
length: 18
CDR3: CASSLDPQRGRYTGELFF

size: .
V: TRBV5-6
J: TRBJ2-7
length: 16
CDR3: CASSLVGGASSYEQYF

size: .
V: TRBV24-1
J: TRBJ2-7
length: 14
CDR3: CATSVARGAYEQYF